These T cell receptor beta chains were read from a single sample in a study of blood T cell repertoires in COVID-19. Assay used: immunoSEQ multiplex PCR; TCRdb lists only in-frame clones, some missing. The data contain 35,000 to 45,000 clones, about 88% of them singletons. The sample consisted of peripheral blood. Receptors were obtained from a human donor in a cohort sampled during active COVID-19. CDR3s leave out the opening cysteine and the closing phenylalanine or tryptophan.

j_call v_call cdr3_aa
TRBJ1-6 TRBV7-9 ASSLIEGRSPLH
TRBJ2-1 TRBV2 ASRLLVNNEQF
TRBJ2-3 TRBV1 TSSQGLAGLLTDTQY
TRBJ2-5 TRBV5-1 ASSLVGALQETQY
TRBJ1-2 TRBV5-4 ASSLQGANYGYT
TRBJ1-2 TRBV19 ASSIGAGYYGYT
TRBJ2-1 TRBV4-1 ASSQVLRENEQF
TRBJ2-1 TRBV11-3 ASQVTGEIYNEQF
TRBJ2-7 TRBV9 ASSPRDSIYEQY
TRBJ1-3 TRBV5-4 ASSGNRGLNSGNTIY
TRBJ2-5 TRBV5-4 ASSLRGGRIQY
TRBJ1-5 TRBV3-1/TRBV3-2 ASSRSQQNNQPQH
TRBJ1-4 TRBV9 ASSVAPDRGLSEKLF
TRBJ2-7 TRBV5-4 ASSLLEGKANPEQY
TRBJ1-5 TRBV2 ASSSPRGGSQPQH
TRBJ1-1 TRBV4-2 ASSHKFNTEAF
TRBJ1-1 TRBV18 ASSSDGGGNTEAF
TRBJ1-5 TRBV15 ATSRGQEPQH
TRBJ2-3 TRBV21-1 ASSPPGEDGDRVRDTQY
TRBJ1-1 TRBV6-4 ASRWEQGSNTEAF
TRBJ2-2 TRBV19 ASSGTGGVGELF
TRBJ1-5 TRBV21-1 ASSSRADQPQH
TRBJ2-5 TRBV11-1 ASSKGGVETQY
TRBJ2-7 TRBV4-1 ASSLRQSSYEQY
TRBJ1-4 TRBV11-2 ASSDPGQGNEKLF
TRBJ2-5 TRBV2 ASSASGQETQY
TRBJ1-1 TRBV5-6 ASSFGGNTEAF
TRBJ1-4 TRBV7-2 ASSWGGQGREKLF
TRBJ2-7 TRBV7-2 ASSLFGGTYEQY
TRBJ2-7 TRBV5-1 ASSLGGNSYEQY
TRBJ2-7 TRBV6-5 ASSYGTGGAYEQY
TRBJ2-1 TRBV30 AWSEGRGNNEQF
TRBJ1-5 TRBV27 ASSLSGQRNQPQH
TRBJ2-1 TRBV5-1 ASSLAGGIVYNEQF
TRBJ2-3 TRBV24-1 ATHRLSGGCEDTQY
TRBJ2-1 TRBV9 ASSVSHGGNNEQF
TRBJ2-7 TRBV18 ASSPASQRYEQY
TRBJ1-1 TRBV6-5 ASTMDRGDTEAF